Presented here are 10 T cell receptor beta chains from one specimen sequenced in a study of cytomegalovirus exposure and HLA in healthy donors. Both 60 Vbeta primers and 13 Jbeta primers went into the PCR. Repertoires were generated with immunoSEQ multiplex PCR, while TCRdb's copy carries only in-frame clones and drops some. The data show over 200,000 clones, around four fifths seen once. Input material: PBMCs. Receptors originate from a woman aged 40 to 50 in good health and CMV-seronegative.

This clone has more than one count but fewer than ten. This chain connects TRBV6-1 to TRBJ1-1; unclear D gene. Trimming shortened V by 4 bases and J by 2 bases, and 11 bases separated the two germline ends. Germline assignment: CDR1 MNHNS and CDR2 SASEGT. This CDR3 comprises 14 residues. The CDR3 DNA sequence: TGTGCCAGCAGTGTTCCCCGGGTAAACACTGAAGCTTTCTTT. It is translated as CASSVPRVNTEAFF.

V gene TRBV28 combines with J gene TRBJ1-6; weak D call: TRBD1 (5 bases). V was shortened by 4 bases and J by 7 bases, with 23 bases between the two germline ends. CDR1 MDHEN and CDR2 SYDVKM come from the germline V gene. The CDR3 extends over 18 amino acids. CDR3 residues: CASSSYRRGSSWNSPLHF. The DNA for the CDR3 is TGTGCCAGCAGTTCCTACCGTAGGGGCAGTAGTTGGAATTCACCCCTCCACTTT.

V is TRBV6-5 and J is TRBJ1-4, with D perhaps TRBD1 (5 bases). Germline V gene sequence: CDR1 MNHEY, CDR2 SVGAGI. CDR3 length: 14 amino acids. Deletions cut 6 bases from V and 0 bases from J, with 8 bases between. CDR3 amino acids: CASRPTATNEKLFF. The DNA of the CDR3 is TGTGCCAGCAGGCCGACAGCAACTAATGAAAAACTGTTTTTT.

This sequence joins TRBV9 and TRBJ2-1, with 10 bases lining up with TRBD2. V trimming: 4 bases; J trimming: 4 bases; junction bases outside the gene matches: 14. CDR1 is SGDLS and CDR2 is YYNGEE in the germline V gene. This CDR3 comprises 18 residues. The CDR3, as DNA: TGTGCCAGCAGCCGTAAGGGCAGCGGGGGGGCCGGGTACAATGAGCAGTTCTTC. Its translation: CASSRKGSGGAGYNEQFF. Supplemented by reference TRBV9 and TRBJ2-1, the full variable domain reads DSGVTQTPKHLITATGQRVTLRCSPRSGDLSVYWYQQSLDQGLQFLIQYYNGEERAKGNILERFSAQQFPDLHSELNLSSLELGDSALYFCASSRKGSGGAGYNEQFFGPGTRLTVL.

V gene TRBV12-5 combines with J gene TRBJ1-1; 9 positions agree with TRBD1. The CDR3 consists of 15 residues. The J segment lost 2 bases and the V segment lost 2 bases, leaving 3 bases of the junction unmatched. CDR1 is LGHNT, CDR2 FRNRAP, per germline. Written as DNA, the CDR3 is TGTGCTAGTGGTTTGATGACAGGGGGAAACACTGAAGCTTTCTTT. Residues: CASGLMTGGNTEAFF.

The chain is built from TRBV25-1 and TRBJ2-1; 10 bases are a match to TRBD1. J gave up 6 bases and V 8 bases, and 13 bases lay outside the gene matches. The CDR3 covers 16 residues. The germline gives CDR1 MGHDK, CDR2 SYGVNS. CDR3 sequence (DNA): TGTGCCAGCTCATGGAATCGACAGGGGGCTGGCAATGAGCAGTTCTTC. It encodes CASSWNRQGAGNEQFF. Drawing the rest from reference TRBV25-1 and TRBJ2-1, the complete variable domain is EADIYQTPRYLVIGTGKKITLECSQTMGHDKMYWYQQDPGMELHLIHYSYGVNSTEKGDLSSESTVSRIRTEHFPLTLESARPSHTSQYLCASSWNRQGAGNEQFFGPGTRLTVL.

This chain joins TRBV14 and TRBJ1-1; the match to TRBD1 covers 8 bases. The J segment lost 0 bases and the V segment lost 4 bases, leaving 4 bases of the junction unmatched. The CDR3 length is 15 residues. CDR1 is SGHDN and CDR2 is FVKESK in the germline V gene. DNA for the CDR3: TGTGCCAGCAGCCCCCGGACAGGGATGAACACTGAAGCTTTCTTT. It specifies CASSPRTGMNTEAFF.

The gene calls are TRBV2 and TRBJ2-2, with D possibly being TRBD2 (6 bases). CDR3 length: 14 residues. Germline loops: CDR1 SNHLY, CDR2 FYNNEI. With 5 bases removed from V and 7 bases from J, the gap between germline ends came to 14 bases. This CDR3 is CASSLRVRDGELFF. The CDR3 nucleotides are TGTGCCAGCAGTTTGCGGGTGCGGGACGGGGAGCTGTTTTTT.

The CDR3 sequence: CSDPSGVAKNIQYF. Here the CDR3 DNA reads TGCAGCGACCCTTCCGGTGTAGCCAAAAACATTCAGTACTTC. The genes are TRBV29-1 and TRBJ2-4; no reliable D call. CDR3 length: 14 residues. Looked up from germline, CDR1 is SQVTM and CDR2 is ANQGSEA. The V and J ends lost 7 bases and 0 bases respectively, with 13 bases between them.

The J gene is TRBJ2-2, the V gene TRBV9; TRBD1 matches at 10 bases. This CDR3 is built from 15 residues. The germline V gene has CDR1 SGDLS and CDR2 YYNGEE. J lost 6 bases, V lost 3 bases, and 5 bases had no gene match. The CDR3 DNA sequence: TGTGCCAGCAGCGCGACAGGGGGCGCTGCCGGGGAGCTGTTTTTT. Its translation: CASSATGGAAGELFF. The variable domain in full, with the rest retrieved from reference TRBV9 and TRBJ2-2, is DSGVTQTPKHLITATGQRVTLRCSPRSGDLSVYWYQQSLDQGLQFLIQYYNGEERAKGNILERFSAQQFPDLHSELNLSSLELGDSALYFCASSATGGAAGELFFGEGSRLTVL.